The sequence of this T cell receptor beta chain was determined in a study of cytomegalovirus exposure and HLA in healthy donors (dated by TCRdb to 2016 to 2017). For the study in its entirety: An earlier analysis of roughly 500 of the donors reported 250 to 300 Gb of sequence data and around 110 million unique TCR beta sequences obtained from around 170 million T cells. Approximately 300 gigabases of sequencing data and around 80 million unique TCR sequences made up an early release that covered several hundred HLA-typed donors. The genetic ancestry cluster associated with self-reported Caucasian donors included 80% to 90% of the roughly 410 genotyped donors. The aim of the study was to test whether cataloging public T cell receptors could identify signatures of past pathogen exposure. Using immunosequencing, the study profiled T cell repertoires from 666 subjects and related those repertoires to cytomegalovirus serostatus. A separate validation cohort of roughly 130 different subjects was used in addition to the roughly 670-subject first cohort. High-throughput TCR immunosequencing, statistical association of individual TCRs with disease status, and machine learning were combined to predict cytomegalovirus infection status. To study patterns of TCR occurrence, a later analysis re-analyzed previously published TCR beta repertoires from 650 to 750 donors and added high-resolution HLA genotyping. Rather than drawing on any new phenotypic data, the later analysis identified candidate immune exposures from TCR beta sequences and the way those sequences occurred across donors. An earlier analysis of several hundred of the donors applied high-throughput TCR beta sequencing to assess whether each TCR beta V gene segment acted as functional or pseudogenic. Donor age, sex, ethnicity and CMV serostatus were collected together with the repertoire data. A later genetic analysis used genome-wide SNP genotypes for about 65% of the 666 donors, treating that subset as a discovery cohort. All discovery cohort repertoires had been generated using a single sequencing platform. Class I and class II HLA loci were covered by the typing at four-digit resolution. The number of donors typed differed by locus, with 629-630 for A, B, C, DRB1 and DQB1, 522 for DQA1, under 610 for DPA1, and some 470 for DPB1. Because of strong linkage in the cohort, 5 or 6 DR-DQ haplotypes were treated as single units for association and clustering. Across 398 genotyped donors of the cohort, an average of about 200,000 unique TCR beta nucleotide sequences per donor were sequenced, and roughly 17% of those sequences were non-productive.

Overall results and qualifications from the work: A cluster of highly shared sequence variants was judged likely to be a technical artifact of the sequencing pipeline. Only TCR beta chains were sequenced in this cohort, and the absence of alpha or paired-chain data limited detectable features. Most CMV-associated TCR beta chains appeared to be HLA-restricted in a later analysis, and the HLA associations seemed to be driven largely by CMV exposure. Most TCR sequences were seen in very few donors, while some public TCRs were found in many individuals. According to a later analysis, parvovirus B19, influenza, CMV and Epstein-Barr virus appeared linked to several top co-occurrence clusters. The authors suggested that the approach could potentially be generalized to other disease states and immunological phenotypes. Broadly in line with IMGT annotations, most TCR beta V segments showed up in productive rearrangements about 90% or about 30% of the time in an earlier analysis of 587 of the donors. Linkage disequilibrium might explain the correlated functional status among segregating V segments, but an unknown experimental factor could not be excluded. In vitro tests confirmed that a few of the cytomegalovirus-associated TCR beta chains recognize cytomegalovirus antigens. Compared with the roughly 710-donor mean, donors in an Asian-associated ancestry cluster had fewer N-insertions in productive TCRs, according to a later genetic analysis. A further reported finding was that TCR beta sequences accurately predicted the HLA-A and HLA-B alleles for most subjects in the first cohort. A total of 164 TCR beta chains were listed by the study as associated with cytomegalovirus. In a later analysis, TCR association rates were found to vary across HLA loci, with the most associated TCRs seen for DRB1 alleles and the fewest for HLA-C alleles. Compared with equally common non-associated chains, HLA-associated TCR beta chains in a later analysis were more clonally expanded and had lower generation probabilities. When HLA alleles, especially DR and DQ, strongly co-occurred, attributing TCR associations to individual alleles was difficult. In both the original and validation cohorts, the classifier was reported to diagnose cytomegalovirus status with high specificity and sensitivity. An association between a missense DCLRE1C variant and V-gene and J-gene trimming of TCR beta chains was found in a later genetic analysis and replicated in an independent cohort. Sequencing depth was assumed to be roughly uniform across donors in the presence/absence analyses, though that assumption may not hold. CMV serostatus was the only immune exposure information available for the cohort. Specific HLA alleles were associated with over 15,000 TCR beta sequences at a false discovery rate of 0.05 in a later analysis. Because counts were too low, some 17 rarely observed V segments, including chromosome 9 orphons, were left out of the earlier analysis of approximately 580 of the donors. Because HLA typing was missing for some donors at each locus, association tests included only the typed subset.

In the case of this clone: It lacks a known antigen. Base qualities are not at hand, and no much larger clone is one base apart.

The cohort was made up of about 610 healthy bone marrow donors. All cohort members were sampled while nominally healthy, although unrecorded immune exposures were likely present. The donor tested CMV seronegative and was one of the 352 seronegative cohort members. Every donor gave a peripheral blood sample, and the peripheral blood mononuclear cells from that sample were used for TCR beta sequencing. The Qiagen DNeasy Blood Extraction Kit was used to extract genomic DNA from the blood cell samples. The library came from the immunoSEQ multiplex PCR assay. A mixture of 60 forward primers for TCR Vbeta segments and 13 reverse primers for TCR Jbeta segments was used in the multiplex PCR. Amplification of the CDR3 region of rearranged TCR beta genes was performed with a multiplex PCR assay on genomic DNA. Amplified TCR beta libraries were sequenced as 87-base-pair reads on the Illumina HiSeq System. The published analysis was carried out like this. In a later analysis, 70 million to 95 million unique TCR beta chains were counted across the 500 to 850 repertoires, and roughly 11 million of these chains were shared by at least two donors. To remove PCR and sequencing errors, raw reads were error-corrected and collapsed into unique sequences using a nearest-neighbor algorithm that merged closely related sequences. To assign V, D and J gene segments, CDR3 sequences were aligned to IMGT reference sequences. For a sequence to be retained, at least a six-nucleotide match to both a V gene segment and a J gene segment was required. Rearrangements were classified as productive when the CDR3 lacked stop codons and remained in frame with V and J, and all other rearrangements were classified as non-productive. CDR3 was defined by IMGT convention, running from the second conserved V-encoded cysteine to the conserved J-encoded phenylalanine. The earlier analysis of about 560 of the donors excluded any sequence lacking an unambiguous match to a single V gene segment. An earlier analysis of several hundred of the donors classified V segments as functional when productive rearrangements were above 56.7% and as segregating when the standard deviation between donors was above 5%. A statistical classification framework was built for diagnosing cytomegalovirus status from the catalog of TCR beta chain sequences. A later analysis assigned V and J genes by comparing TCR nucleotide sequences with IMGT/GENE-DB human TR gene sequences. A later analysis assigned CDR3 sequences and most-parsimonious VDJ recombination scenarios with the TCRdist pipeline. A later analysis defined each TCR beta chain by its CDR3 amino acid sequence plus V-gene family, and excluded reads lacking a unique V-gene family. To address suspected cross-contamination and a sequencing artifact, a later analysis removed some 620 highly shared, low-generation-probability nucleotide sequences. In a later analysis, a clonal expansion index for each public chain was calculated from normalized within-repertoire ranks of inferred template counts. A later analysis computed generation probabilities with a VDJ recombination model fitted to out-of-frame rearrangements, and checked the results against IGoR. Hypergeometric tests were used in a later analysis to score TCR-TCR, TCR-HLA and TCR-CMV co-occurrence, with a repertoire-size bias correction applied to the TCR pairs. To estimate false discovery rates, a later analysis permuted the HLA or CMV assignments 20 times. In a later analysis, co-occurring TCRs were grouped with DBSCAN, and TCRdist sequence similarity was added when clustering was performed within HLA-allele-positive subsets. Co-occurrence clustering excluded repertoires with fewer than 30,000 or more than 120,000 public chains, plus five with anomalous nucleotide sharing. This is the immuneACCESS table as TCRdb keeps it, with only in-frame sequences that have V and J called. A part of the clones is gone; compared with another copy, unresolved V genes explain less than half, and the rest is unexplained. V, J and clone size were drawn from that table, and D and trimming were deduced from the DNA. This sample holds around 200,000 clones; roughly 80% were observed only once. 0.65% of the sample comes from the top ten.

The receptor comes from a boy younger than 18 in good health and CMV-seronegative. Sequencing was done on a sample of PBMCs.

The nucleotides are TGTGCCACCAGCAGAGGACGGACAGGGCGGGAGCAGTACTTC. It translates to CATSRGRTGREQYF. The chain links TRBV15 with TRBJ2-7, and 8 junctional nucleotides match TRBD1. CDR1 LNHNV and CDR2 YYDKDF were looked up in the germline V gene (reference sequence). Including the terminal cysteine and phenylalanine, the CDR3 comprises 14 residues. Only CDR3 DNA is held: 42 bases, read in frame from base 1. The V end gives up 1 base and the J end 7 bases, leaving 6 bases in the junction not matched to a gene.